One sample yielded the 22 T cell receptor beta chains listed below, sequenced in a study of T cell responses to AZD1222 COVID-19 vaccine. The data were produced by immunoSEQ multiplex PCR, yet TCRdb's version contains in-frame clones alone and is incomplete. The data contain 150,000 to 200,000 clones, 88% of them singletons. Material: peripheral blood, obtained on day 0 of AZD1222 vaccination. Receptors were obtained from an adult in good health.

This chain joins TRBV6-2 or TRBV6-3 and TRBJ2-1; 8 bases are shared with TRBD1. Germline trimming cut 4 bases from V and 6 bases from J; bases unmatched to any gene: 2. The CDR3 sequence is 13 residues long. CDR1 and CDR2 (germline): MNHEY, SVGEGT. CDR3 DNA: TGTGCCAGCAGTTCCGGGACAGGCAATGAGCAGTTCTTC. It translates to CASSSGTGNEQFF.

The V call is TRBV25-1, the J call TRBJ2-7; D is perhaps TRBD2 (6 bases). This CDR3 is 14 amino acids long. CDR1 and CDR2 (germline): MGHDK, SYGVNS. V was cut by 8 bases and J by 4 bases, with 18 bases left in between. CDR3 in DNA: TGTGCCAGCCGATCATCCGGGACTGAGTACGAGCAGTACTTC. Its translation is CASRSSGTEYEQYF.

Concerning this clone itself: The same CDR3 arises from other DNA sequences in this sample as well. The gene calls are TRBV10-3 and TRBJ2-2; D gene unclear. Trimming took 2 bases from V and 4 from J, leaving 2 bases between them. The CDR3 covers 12 residues. Looked up from germline, CDR1 is ENHRY and CDR2 is SYGVKD. For the CDR3, the DNA is TGTGCCATCAGTGAGGGCACCGGGGAGCTGTTTTTT. This translates into CAISEGTGELFF.

This rearrangement joins TRBV5-1 to TRBJ2-2; D is undetermined. V dropped 2 bases and J dropped 0 bases, with 8 bases sitting between them. The CDR3 sequence is 15 residues long. Germline V gene data show CDR1 as SGHRS and CDR2 as YFSETQ. CDR3 coding DNA: TGCGCCAGCAGCTTCGATCTCGCGAACACCGGGGAGCTGTTTTTT. As protein: CASSFDLANTGELFF.

CDR3 protein: CATHSTGGPSYEQYF. In nucleotides, the CDR3 is TGTGCCACCCATTCCACCGGGGGGCCCTCCTACGAGCAGTACTTC. The rearrangement uses TRBV2 and TRBJ2-7, with D tentatively TRBD2 (7 bases). There are 15 residues in the CDR3. Germline CDR1 SNHLY, CDR2 FYNNEI. The V end was cut by 10 bases, the J end by 0 bases, with 19 bases between.

The chain uses TRBV27 and TRBJ1-2; TRBD1 agrees at 7 bases. Losses at the gene ends were 6 bases for V and 1 base for J; bases not matched to a gene: 5. Germline CDR1 and CDR2: MNHEY and SMNVEV (reference sequence). The CDR3 spans 14 residues. CDR3 in amino acids: CASSPGQINYGYTF. The CDR3 DNA sequence: TGTGCCAGCAGCCCGGGACAGATTAACTATGGCTACACCTTC.

Comments on this clone: At one end the junction does not follow the germline gene, possibly because of a read error. The chain links TRBV4-1 to TRBJ2-4, with 7 bases that match TRBD1. Looked up from germline, CDR1 is MGHRA and CDR2 is YSYEKL. This CDR3 spans 15 amino acids. The CDR3 sequence is CASSQSRNRGDIQYF. The CDR3 DNA reads TGCGCCAGCAGCCAAAGTAGGAACAGGGGTGACATTCAGTACTTT.

This clone came up once. The chain is built from TRBV18 and TRBJ1-4; TRBD1 is a possible D gene (6 bases). Germline CDR1 and CDR2: KGHSH and LQKENI. The germline V and J ends were trimmed by 2 bases and 4 bases, with 11 bases remaining between them. The CDR3 extends over 15 amino acids. The CDR3 reads CASSPEQGGNEKLFF. The CDR3 bases are TGTGCCAGCTCACCAGAACAGGGTGGTAATGAAAAACTGTTTTTT.

CDR3: CASSLTGGLNEQFF. DNA of the CDR3: TGTGCCAGCAGCTTGACAGGGGGCCTCAATGAGCAGTTCTTC. This rearrangement joins TRBV5-4 to TRBJ2-1, with TRBD1 matching over 9 bases. V was clipped by 1 base and J by 6 bases; unmatched bases: 2. The CDR3 totals 14 residues. Germline CDR1 and CDR2: SGHNT and YYREEE (reference sequence).

This clone appeared once. This rearrangement joins TRBV28 to TRBJ1-4, with no clear D. V was cut by 2 bases and J by 8 bases, with 12 bases left in between. The CDR3 loop spans 14 amino acids. Germline V gene data show CDR1 as MDHEN and CDR2 as SYDVKM. As DNA, the CDR3 is TGTGCCAGCAGTTTACAAGTGGAAAGGGAAAAACTGTTTTTT. Protein product: CASSLQVEREKLFF.

The chain links TRBV16 to TRBJ1-2, with TRBD1 identical over 7 bases. The ends lost 2 bases at V and 0 bases at J; junction bases unmatched: 9. The length of the CDR3 is 17 residues. Per germline, CDR1 KGHSY and CDR2 FQNENV. Written as DNA, the CDR3 is TGTGCCAGCAGCCAACAGTTTGGGACAGAAACTAACTATGGCTACACCTTC. It translates to CASSQQFGTETNYGYTF.

This clone was detected ten times or more. In DNA, the CDR3 is TGTGCCAGCAGCCAAGAGGGGGACAACTCCTACGAGCAGTACTTC. This gives the protein CASSQEGDNSYEQYF. The gene calls are TRBV4-2 and TRBJ2-7; possible D gene TRBD1, 6 bases. Deletions cut 0 bases from V and 0 bases from J, with 9 bases between. Germline V gives CDR1 LGHNA, CDR2 YNFKEQ. CDR3 length: 15 residues.

The chain employs TRBV2 and TRBJ1-4; no definite D call. The CDR3 runs 17 residues. The germline V gene has CDR1 SNHLY and CDR2 FYNNEI. V dropped 6 bases and J dropped 0 bases, with 17 bases sitting between them. For the CDR3, the DNA is TGTGCCAGCAGACTAAAGTCCGGGCCTGCAACTAATGAAAAACTGTTTTTT. Residues: CASRLKSGPATNEKLFF.

V and J are TRBV18 and TRBJ2-3; 8 bases map to TRBD2. Germline V lookup: CDR1 KGHSH, CDR2 LQKENI. Trimming took 3 bases from V and 1 from J; bases not matched to a gene: 3. The CDR3 runs to 15 residues. CDR3 loop: CASSPTTSGTDTQYF. The DNA of the CDR3 is TGTGCCAGCTCACCGACGACTAGCGGCACAGATACGCAGTATTTT.

The chain links TRBV5-4 to TRBJ1-2; possibly TRBD1 for D (6 bases). CDR3 length: 15 residues. The ends were cut back, 3 bases at V and 3 bases at J, with 15 bases in the middle. CDR1 is SGHNT, CDR2 YYREEE, per germline (reference sequence). CDR3: CASSSRTEGDYGYTF. For the CDR3, the DNA is TGTGCCAGCAGCTCGAGGACAGAAGGTGACTATGGCTACACCTTC.

V gene TRBV27 combines with J gene TRBJ1-6; a possible D gene is TRBD1 (6 bases). The germline V gene has CDR1 MNHEY and CDR2 SMNVEV (reference sequence). Trimming pared 5 bases from V and 7 bases from J, leaving 24 bases between. This CDR3 is 18 amino acids long. Here the CDR3 reads CASSPILAQGRVNSPLHF. CDR3 sequence (DNA): TGTGCCAGCAGTCCCATCCTTGCTCAGGGGCGGGTCAATTCACCCCTCCACTTT.

V is TRBV20-1 and J is TRBJ2-7, with TRBD2 identical over 10 bases. V was pared by 7 bases and J by 3 bases, with 0 bases of the junction left unmatched. The germline V gene has CDR1 DFQATT and CDR2 SNEGSKA (reference sequence). The CDR3 runs 11 residues. In DNA form, the CDR3 reads TGCAGTGGGACTAGCGGCTACGAGCAGTACTTC. It codes for CSGTSGYEQYF.

The gene calls are TRBV13 and TRBJ2-5, with 8 bases aligning to TRBD2. V was clipped by 5 bases and J by 5 bases; unmatched bases: 4. The germline gives CDR1 PRHDT, CDR2 FYEKMQ (reference sequence). This CDR3 is built from 13 residues. CDR3 protein: CASSPGGAETQYF. The CDR3 coding sequence is TGTGCCAGCAGCCCGGGGGGGGCTGAGACCCAGTACTTC.

The chain recombines TRBV5-6 with TRBJ1-4; maybe TRBD1 (6 bases). The germline V and J ends were trimmed by 2 bases and 7 bases, with 15 bases remaining between them. The CDR3 totals 15 residues. Germline values: CDR1 SGHDT, CDR2 YYEEEE. The CDR3 here is CASSLNTGQGEKLFF. CDR3 DNA: TGTGCCAGCAGCTTAAACACAGGGCAGGGTGAAAAACTGTTTTTT.

V gene TRBV19 combines with J gene TRBJ2-7; D assignment may be TRBD1 or TRBD2 (5 bases each). The CDR3 is made up of 14 amino acids. Germline loops: CDR1 LNHDA, CDR2 SQIVND (reference sequence). V gave up 4 bases and J gave up 0 bases, with 10 bases separating them. CDR3 nucleotides: TGTGCCAGTAGTACCTGGGACCACTCCTACGAGCAGTACTTC. It translates to CASSTWDHSYEQYF.

V usage is TRBV6-4 and J usage is TRBJ2-1; 9 nucleotides match TRBD2. The V gene's germline CDR1 is MRHNA and CDR2 SNTAGT. The CDR3 loop spans 16 amino acids. With V trimmed by 5 bases and J by 6 bases, 11 bases remained unmatched. DNA for the CDR3: TGTGCCAGCAGTCAAGAAGCGGGGGGAGGGATCAATGAGCAGTTCTTC. Translation gives CASSQEAGGGINEQFF.

This sequence joins TRBV6-5 and TRBJ1-6; no definite D call. Germline CDR1 and CDR2: MNHEY and SVGAGI. The CDR3 is 14 residues long. With 7 bases removed from V and 7 bases from J, the gap between germline ends came to 14 bases. This CDR3 is CASTSGSSNSPLHF. The CDR3 nucleotides read TGTGCCAGCACCTCCGGGTCCTCCAATTCACCCCTCCACTTT.